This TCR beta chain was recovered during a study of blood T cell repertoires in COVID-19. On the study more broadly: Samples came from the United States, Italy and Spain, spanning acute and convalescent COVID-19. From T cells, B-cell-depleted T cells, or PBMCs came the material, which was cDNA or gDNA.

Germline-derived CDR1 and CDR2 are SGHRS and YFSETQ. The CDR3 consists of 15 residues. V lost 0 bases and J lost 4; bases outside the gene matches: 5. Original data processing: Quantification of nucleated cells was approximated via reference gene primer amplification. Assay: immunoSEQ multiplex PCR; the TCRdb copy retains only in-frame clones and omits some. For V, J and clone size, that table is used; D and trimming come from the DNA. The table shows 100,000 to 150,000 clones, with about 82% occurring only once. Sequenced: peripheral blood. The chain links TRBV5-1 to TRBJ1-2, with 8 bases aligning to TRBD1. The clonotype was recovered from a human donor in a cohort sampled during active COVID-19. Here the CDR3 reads CASSLASGGSYGYTF. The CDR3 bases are TGCGCCAGCAGCTTGGCATCAGGGGGCAGCTATGGCTACACCTTC.